Listed here are 8 T cell receptor beta chains from one sample, sequenced in a study of T-cell memory formation after mild COVID-19. A single record per CDR3 protein comes from TCRdb applying MiXCR to the 5' RACE reads. The data show about 100,000 distinct CDR3 sequences, around 10% seen once. What was sequenced was PBMCs or a T cell subset sorted from them (not recorded which). The receptors derive from a man aged 18 to 30 who had mild COVID-19 (a few samples of this study predate the infection). Cell type and time point are not known.

The chain employs TRBV6-5 and TRBJ2-2, with 8 bases aligning to TRBD1. The germline CDR1 and CDR2 sequences are MNHEY and SVGAGI. Trimming took 6 bases from V and 4 from J; bases not matched to a gene: 1. The CDR3 covers 13 residues. The CDR3 protein is CASRQGGTGELFF. The DNA of the CDR3 is TGTGCCAGCAGACAGGGGGGCACCGGGGAGCTGTTTTTT.

This clonotype came up a few times. The chain couples TRBV20-1 to TRBJ2-1; TRBD2 matches at 10 bases. Germline V gene sequence: CDR1 DFQATT, CDR2 SNEGSKA (reference sequence). The CDR3 has 14 residues. V was clipped by 6 bases and J by 3 bases; unmatched bases: 5. The CDR3 coding sequence is TGCAGTGCCCGGACTAGCGGATACTACAATGAGCAGTTCTTC. It codes for CSARTSGYYNEQFF.

This clonotype was seen a few times. The V and J genes are TRBV7-8 and TRBJ2-1, with 8 positions matching TRBD2. This CDR3 has 14 amino acids. Germline V gives CDR1 SGHVS, CDR2 FQNEAQ. J gave up 8 bases and V 4 bases, and 7 bases lay outside the gene matches. Here the CDR3 reads CASSSFRGGHEQFF. CDR3 DNA: TGTGCCAGCAGCTCCTTTCGGGGGGGCCATGAGCAGTTCTTC.

This clonotype was seen only a few times. The chain combines TRBV20-1 with TRBJ2-3, with D tentatively TRBD2 (5 bases). The CDR3 covers 14 residues. CDR1 DFQATT and CDR2 SNEGSKA come from the germline V gene (reference sequence). The V end lost 4 bases, the J end lost 2 bases, and 13 bases lay between the germline ends. CDR3 loop: CSAITSGSTDTQYF. The CDR3 DNA reads TGCAGTGCTATAACCAGCGGTTCCACAGATACGCAGTATTTT.

This clonotype was seen many times. The chain is built from TRBV7-2 and TRBJ1-1; D not certain. Germline assignment: CDR1 SGHTA and CDR2 FQGNSA. The CDR3 length is 14 residues. V gave up 0 bases and J gave up 6 bases, with 11 bases separating them. The CDR3 region is CASSLAGLSAEAFF. The CDR3 region has the DNA TGTGCCAGCAGCTTAGCGGGCCTGAGCGCTGAAGCTTTCTTT. The full variable domain, completed using reference TRBV7-2 and TRBJ1-1, is GAGVSQSPSNKVTEKGKDVELRCDPISGHTALYWYRQSLGQGLEFLIYFQGNSAPDKSGLPSDRFSAERTGGSVSTLTIQRTQQEDSAVYLCASSLAGLSAEAFFGQGTRLTVV.

This clonotype appeared many times. The chain carries TRBV7-9 and TRBJ2-7; tentatively, D is TRBD2 (6 bases). The CDR3 contains 13 residues. The V gene lost 5 bases and the J gene lost 7 bases, with 15 bases spanning the gap. Germline V lookup: CDR1 SEHNR, CDR2 FQNEAQ (reference sequence). DNA for the CDR3: TGTGCCAGCAGCCACCCCGGGGGACTTGAGCAGTACTTC. Amino acid sequence: CASSHPGGLEQYF.

In its sample, this clonotype was seen a few times. The chain carries TRBV7-6 and TRBJ1-1, with 10 bases matching TRBD1. CDR3 length equals 16 residues. After removal of 3 bases from V and 3 bases from J, the junction contained 7 bases not matched to a gene. CDR1 is SGHVS and CDR2 is FNYEAQ in the germline V gene. The CDR3 sequence is CASSFPGTGEYTEAFF. As DNA, the CDR3 is TGTGCCAGCAGCTTCCCGGGGACAGGGGAATACACTGAAGCTTTCTTT.

This clonotype was detected ten times or more. The rearrangement joins TRBV5-1 to TRBJ2-1; 9 nucleotides agree with TRBD1. Germline V lookup: CDR1 SGHRS, CDR2 YFSETQ. With V trimmed by 4 bases and J by 8 bases, 10 bases remained unmatched. This CDR3 is 15 amino acids long. CDR3 in amino acids: CASSPTGGYSDEQFF. CDR3 coding DNA: TGCGCCAGCAGCCCTACAGGGGGCTATTCGGATGAGCAGTTCTTC. Full variable domain (outside the CDR3, taken from reference TRBV5-1 and TRBJ2-1): KAGVTQTPRYLIKTRGQQVTLSCSPISGHRSVSWYQQTPGQGLQFLFEYFSETQRNKGNFPGRFSGRQFSNSRSEMNVSTLELGDSALYLCASSPTGGYSDEQFFGPGTRLTVL.